The 29 T cell receptor beta chains reported below all come from one sample, sequenced in a study of CD4 T cells in relation to SARS-CoV-2 and coronaviruses. The antigens these receptors bind are not known. The unexposed donors gave CD4+ T cells in about 2010-2019, prior to COVID-19. Isolation of CD4+ T cells took place after around eleven days in culture. Method: immunoSEQ multiplex PCR; TCRdb's copy keeps in-frame clones and lacks some. The data hold 24,000 or so clones, with around 72% observed a single time. The specimen sequenced was CD4+ T cells from PBMCs, cultured in vitro. Every receptor here comes from a human donor in good health.

The chain joins TRBV28 to TRBJ1-4; unclear D gene. This CDR3 contains 15 residues. Germline V gene sequence: CDR1 MDHEN, CDR2 SYDVKM. Trimming removed 6 bases from V and 3 bases from J, with 14 bases in between. CDR3 DNA: TGTGCCAGCAGCCCCCGACTAAAGGCTAATGAAAAACTGTTTTTT. This translates into CASSPRLKANEKLFF.

The chain combines TRBV4-1 with TRBJ2-1; 10 bases line up with TRBD1. Germline assignment: CDR1 MGHRA and CDR2 YSYEKL. With V trimmed by 1 base and J by 9 bases, 9 bases remained unmatched. The CDR3 loop spans 16 amino acids. This CDR3 is CASSQVKTGGLVEQFF. For the CDR3, the DNA is TGCGCCAGCAGCCAAGTGAAGACAGGGGGCCTAGTTGAGCAGTTCTTC.

The CDR3 nucleotides are TGTGCCAGCACTATGGGGGGGGGAGCGGAAAAACTGTTTTTT. Its protein product is CASTMGGGAEKLFF. The chain links TRBV7-9 to TRBJ1-4, with D tentatively TRBD1 (5 bases). The CDR3 contains 14 residues. CDR1 and CDR2 from the germline V gene are SEHNR and FQNEAQ (reference sequence). V was trimmed by 7 bases and J by 8 bases, leaving 17 bases between them.

Only one count was recorded for this clone. This chain joins TRBV5-8 and TRBJ2-7, with D tentatively TRBD1 or TRBD2 (6 bases each). The germline CDR1 and CDR2 sequences are SGHTS and YDEGEE. V was cut by 4 bases and J by 2 bases, with 13 bases left in between. The CDR3 is 14 residues long. The CDR3 loop reads CASSIQGGPYEQYF. CDR3 coding DNA: TGTGCCAGCAGCATACAGGGAGGTCCCTACGAGCAGTACTTC. The entire variable domain, with the rest obtained from reference TRBV5-8 and TRBJ2-7, is as follows: EAGVTQSPTHLIKTRGQQATLRCSPISGHTSVYWYQQALGLGLQFLLWYDEGEERNRGNFPPRFSGRQFPNYSSELNVNALELEDSALYLCASSIQGGPYEQYFGPGTRLTVT.

The chain recombines TRBV5-8 with TRBJ1-6; 9 nucleotides line up with TRBD1. The J segment lost 7 bases and the V segment lost 4 bases, leaving 6 bases of the junction unmatched. From germline, CDR1 is SGHTS and CDR2 YDEGEE. The CDR3 has 15 amino acids. CDR3 sequence (DNA): TGTGCCAGCAGCAAGCGGACAGGGGAGAATTCACCCCTCCACTTT. It encodes CASSKRTGENSPLHF.

The rearrangement uses TRBV3-1 (or the pseudogene TRBV3-2) and TRBJ2-7; D unclear. Deletions cut 1 base from V and 3 bases from J, with 4 bases between. Germline loops: CDR1 LGHDT, CDR2 YNNKEL (reference sequence). The CDR3 covers 12 residues. The CDR3 DNA reads as TGTGCCAGCAGCCAAGGAGGCTACGAGCAGTACTTC. Translation gives CASSQGGYEQYF.

V is TRBV12-2 and J is TRBJ2-7; the table gives TRBD1 as D, unverified against the DNA. TRBV12-2 counts as a pseudogene. This CDR3 has 18 amino acids. The CDR3 bases are TGTGCAAGTCGCCGCACCCGGGACAGGGGTTTTTTATCCTACGAGCAGTACTTC. It encodes CASRRTRDRGFLSYEQYF.

The V call is TRBV11-3, the J call TRBJ2-7; no definite D call. Per germline, CDR1 SGHNT and CDR2 YENEEA. V lost 2 bases and J lost 4, with 15 bases in between. The CDR3 sequence is 15 residues long. CDR3 sequence: CASSLLEDGEYEQYF. CDR3 coding DNA: TGTGCCAGCAGCTTATTAGAGGACGGTGAATACGAGCAGTACTTC.

CDR3 residues: CASSSVVRDRGYEQYF. DNA for the CDR3: TGTGCCAGCAGTTCCGTAGTCCGGGACAGGGGCTACGAGCAGTACTTC. This rearrangement joins TRBV6-4 to TRBJ2-7, with 10 bases aligning to TRBD1. CDR1 is MRHNA, CDR2 SNTAGT, per germline. This CDR3 contains 16 residues. Unmatched junction bases numbered 10, after V lost 5 bases and J lost 3 bases.

The rearrangement joins TRBV6-1 to TRBJ1-4; weak D call: TRBD1 (6 bases). The germline V gene has CDR1 MNHNS and CDR2 SASEGT. The V end lost 2 bases, the J end lost 8 bases, and 15 bases lay between the germline ends. CDR3 length equals 15 residues. CDR3 nucleotide sequence: TGTGCCAGCAGTGAATACACAGGGCGTAGGGAAAAACTGTTTTTT. Translated: CASSEYTGRREKLFF.

This clone was picked up a small number of times. V is TRBV6-5 and J is TRBJ1-1; D is possibly TRBD1 (5 bases). This CDR3 has 12 amino acids. Germline assignment: CDR1 MNHEY and CDR2 SVGAGI. DNA for the CDR3: TGTGCGGTTGGGGTCCAGGGCACTGAAGCTTTCTTT. Translating it yields CAVGVQGTEAFF.

This sequence joins TRBV6-5 and TRBJ1-4, with TRBD1 matching over 12 bases. The CDR3 runs 14 residues. The V segment lost 8 bases and the J segment 11 bases; nucleotides outside the gene matches: 9. Germline lookup yields CDR1 MNHEY and CDR2 SVGAGI. The CDR3 sequence: CASGPGTGGHKLFF. The CDR3 coding sequence is TGTGCCAGCGGTCCCGGGACAGGGGGCCATAAACTGTTTTTT.

The chain couples TRBV29-1 to TRBJ2-7; TRBD1 matches at 7 bases. The CDR3 covers 12 residues. V was clipped by 4 bases and J by 0 bases; unmatched bases: 0. Germline V gene lookup returns CDR1 SQVTM and CDR2 ANQGSEA. The CDR3 DNA follows: TGCAGCGTTGGACAGGGCTCCTACGAGCAGTACTTC. Its protein is CSVGQGSYEQYF.

V and J are TRBV9 and TRBJ1-3, with D uncertain. Germline V gene sequence: CDR1 SGDLS, CDR2 YYNGEE. Trimming cost V 5 bases and J 0 bases, with 12 bases left between them. This CDR3 has 15 amino acids. The CDR3: CASSTFGNSGNTIYF. Here the CDR3 DNA reads TGTGCCAGCAGTACGTTCGGTAACTCTGGAAACACCATATATTTT.

This clone was seen a handful of times. The V call is TRBV19, the J call TRBJ1-2, with TRBD1 matching 8 bases. The CDR3 extends over 15 amino acids. J lost 8 bases, V lost 1 base, and 9 bases had no gene match. The germline V gene encodes CDR1 LNHDA and CDR2 SQIVND (reference sequence). CDR3 nucleotides: TGTGCCAGTAGTATAGCCGGGACAGGCCCCCCGGGCTACACCTTC. Translation gives CASSIAGTGPPGYTF.

The rearrangement joins TRBV5-1 to TRBJ2-2; D gene ambiguous. The germline V gene encodes CDR1 SGHRS and CDR2 YFSETQ. CDR3 length equals 15 residues. The V end lost 4 bases, the J end lost 2 bases, and 12 bases lay between the germline ends. CDR3 loop: CASSPPDGNTGELFF. The CDR3 DNA reads TGCGCCAGCAGCCCCCCGGACGGTAACACCGGGGAGCTGTTTTTT.

The chain links TRBV5-6 to TRBJ2-7; TRBD2 matches at 9 bases. V was clipped by 0 bases and J by 7 bases; unmatched bases: 8. The CDR3 spans 15 residues. Germline V lookup: CDR1 SGHDT, CDR2 YYEEEE. CDR3 sequence: CASSLVSREGGEQYF. CDR3 in DNA: TGTGCCAGCAGCTTGGTCTCGCGGGAGGGAGGTGAGCAGTACTTC.

This clone has only one observation. The chain combines TRBV24-1 with TRBJ1-2; no reliable D call. The CDR3 is made up of 14 amino acids. CDR1 and CDR2 (germline): KGHDR, SFDVKD. Between the trimmed V and J ends, which lost 1 base and 1 base, there was a span of 6 bases. In nucleotides, the CDR3 is TGTGCCACCAGTGATTTAGGCAGTAACTATGGCTACACCTTC. The encoded protein is CATSDLGSNYGYTF.

The chain has TRBV5-1 and TRBJ1-4; maybe TRBD1 (6 bases). Germline V gene lookup returns CDR1 SGHRS and CDR2 YFSETQ. CDR3 length: 16 residues. Between the trimmed V and J ends, which lost 2 bases and 5 bases, there was a span of 16 bases. The chain's CDR3 is CASSFQQGGENEKLFF. DNA for the CDR3: TGCGCCAGCAGCTTTCAACAGGGTGGCGAGAATGAAAAACTGTTTTTT.

The chain combines TRBV9 with TRBJ1-2, with 8 positions matching TRBD1. The CDR3 totals 16 residues. Trimming cost V 4 bases and J 0 bases; bases outside gene matches: 8. CDR1 is SGDLS and CDR2 is YYNGEE in the germline V gene. CDR3 sequence: CASSHDRGYSNYGYTF. CDR3 nucleotides: TGTGCCAGCAGCCACGACAGGGGCTACTCTAACTATGGCTACACCTTC.

This clone was seen just once. This chain links TRBV3-1 (or the pseudogene TRBV3-2) with TRBJ2-3; TRBD2 matches 10 bases. Germline lookup yields CDR1 LGHDT and CDR2 YNNKEL (reference sequence). The CDR3 length is 17 residues. Germline trimming cut 4 bases from V and 5 bases from J; bases unmatched to any gene: 12. The CDR3 loop reads CASSLQTSGWRGDTQYF. The CDR3 DNA sequence: TGTGCCAGCAGCCTTCAGACTAGCGGGTGGCGGGGAGATACGCAGTATTTT.

The chain uses TRBV6-5 and TRBJ1-5; D is unclear. This CDR3 is 13 amino acids long. V lost 9 bases to trimming and J lost 5 bases, with 14 bases between them. The germline V gene has CDR1 MNHEY and CDR2 SVGAGI. CDR3 DNA sequence: TGTGCCAGTAGGCCGCCTGGCGATCAGCCCCAGCATTTT. Its translation: CASRPPGDQPQHF.

V and J are TRBV30 and TRBJ1-6; the D gene is possibly TRBD1 (5 bases). Germline CDR1 and CDR2: GTSNPN and SVGIG (reference sequence). Trimming left V 5 bases short and J 6 bases short, with 8 bases between. The CDR3 is 12 residues long. The CDR3 nucleotides are TGTGCCTGGGGGGGGACTAATTCACCCCTCCACTTT. This gives the protein CAWGGTNSPLHF.

This chain connects TRBV7-9 to TRBJ2-3; D perhaps matches TRBD1 (5 bases). The CDR3 length is 17 residues. V was trimmed by 2 bases and J by 1 base, leaving 16 bases between them. Per the germline V gene, CDR1 is SEHNR and CDR2 is FQNEAQ (reference sequence). CDR3 sequence: CASSLKYQGRGTDTQYF. In DNA, the CDR3 is TGTGCCAGCAGCTTAAAATATCAGGGCAGGGGCACAGATACGCAGTATTTT.

The chain employs TRBV3-1 (or the pseudogene TRBV3-2) and TRBJ1-2; D possibly corresponds to TRBD1 (5 bases). The CDR3 contains 14 residues. Looked up from germline, CDR1 is LGHDT and CDR2 is YNNKEL (reference sequence). Trimming removed 0 bases from V and 4 bases from J, with 9 bases in between. The CDR3 sequence is CASSQEGASYGYTF. The CDR3 bases are TGTGCCAGCAGCCAAGAAGGGGCAAGCTATGGCTACACCTTC.

The chain couples TRBV5-1 to TRBJ1-1; TRBD1 matches 7 bases. Trimming took 0 bases from V and 4 from J; bases not matched to a gene: 6. Looked up from germline, CDR1 is SGHRS and CDR2 is YFSETQ. The CDR3 sequence is 15 residues long. The CDR3 protein is CASSLDQGVGTEAFF. CDR3 DNA: TGCGCCAGCAGCTTGGATCAGGGGGTGGGCACTGAAGCTTTCTTT.

The rearrangement links TRBV4-1 to TRBJ2-7; D might be TRBD1 or TRBD2, each matching 5 bases. This CDR3 comprises 16 residues. Between the trimmed V and J ends, which lost 0 bases and 2 bases, there was a span of 14 bases. The germline V gene encodes CDR1 MGHRA and CDR2 YSYEKL. CDR3 amino acids: CASSQDQGRGTYEQYF. The CDR3 bases are TGCGCCAGCAGCCAAGATCAGGGACGCGGCACCTACGAGCAGTACTTC.

CDR3 sequence: CATSDPGQGRGETQYF. In DNA form, the CDR3 reads TGTGCCACCAGTGACCCCGGACAGGGACGTGGAGAGACCCAGTACTTC. J is TRBJ2-5 and V is TRBV24-1; TRBD1 aligns across 8 bases. The CDR3 contains 16 residues. The germline gives CDR1 KGHDR, CDR2 SFDVKD. The V gene end was trimmed by 4 bases and the J gene end by 4 bases; junction bases not matched to a gene: 10.

J is TRBJ2-1 and V is TRBV24-1; 14 bases match TRBD2. After removal of 12 bases from V and 0 bases from J, the junction contained 3 bases not matched to a gene. This CDR3 contains 15 residues. Germline CDR1 and CDR2: KGHDR and SFDVKD. The CDR3 spells CASGLAGDSYNEQFF. In nucleotides, the CDR3 is TGTGCCTCGGGACTAGCGGGAGACTCCTACAATGAGCAGTTCTTC.